The 12 T cell receptor beta chains given below trace back to one sample, sequenced in a study of cytomegalovirus exposure and HLA in healthy donors. PCR involved 60 Vbeta and 13 Jbeta primers. Sequencing was performed with immunoSEQ multiplex PCR; in TCRdb, only in-frame clones are kept and a portion is missing. The sample yields nearly 200,000 clones, about four fifths seen once. Sequencing used PBMCs. The receptors derive from a male donor in good health and CMV-seropositive.

The chain combines TRBV5-6 with TRBJ2-2; D possibly corresponds to TRBD1 (6 bases). This CDR3 region has 17 residues. CDR1 and CDR2 (germline): SGHDT, YYEEEE. V was cut by 3 bases and J by 5 bases, with 20 bases left in between. CDR3 sequence reads: CASSSAGTLRRTGELFF. The CDR3, as DNA: TGTGCCAGCAGCTCGGCCGGGACATTACGGAGGACCGGGGAGCTGTTTTTT.

To note about this clone: This CDR3 is also generated by other DNA sequences in the sample. CDR3 loop: CASRDSYEQYF. The CDR3 nucleotides read TGTGCCAGTCGGGACTCCTACGAGCAGTACTTC. The chain links TRBV6-5 to TRBJ2-7; possible D gene TRBD2, 5 bases. Germline-derived CDR1 and CDR2 are MNHEY and SVGAGI. V lost 9 bases and J lost 0, with 6 bases in between. The CDR3 consists of 11 residues.

The chain links TRBV7-6 to TRBJ2-5; TRBD2 agrees at 10 bases. The CDR3 runs 16 residues. Germline CDR1 is SGHVS and CDR2 is FNYEAQ. The junction had 9 bases not matched to a gene; V was cut back by 3 bases and J by 5 bases. This chain's CDR3 is CASSFSQRGGGETQYF. The CDR3 DNA sequence: TGTGCCAGCAGCTTTAGCCAGCGGGGGGGAGGGGAGACCCAGTACTTC.

The rearrangement links TRBV2 to TRBJ2-7, with no clear D. Germline assignment: CDR1 SNHLY and CDR2 FYNNEI. The germline V and J ends were trimmed by 3 bases and 4 bases, with 4 bases remaining between them. This CDR3 has 11 amino acids. CDR3 DNA sequence: TGTGCCAGCAGTGAGTTATACGAGCAGTACTTC. This gives the protein CASSELYEQYF.

The chain carries TRBV18 and TRBJ2-5; D is possibly TRBD1 (6 bases). V lost 0 bases to trimming and J lost 3 bases, with 11 bases between them. Germline CDR1 and CDR2: KGHSH and LQKENI. The CDR3 is 15 amino acids. The CDR3 reads CASSPPSGTKETQYF. CDR3 DNA: TGTGCCAGCTCACCACCTTCTGGGACAAAAGAGACCCAGTACTTC.

The V call is TRBV5-1, the J call TRBJ1-1, with 9 bases identical to TRBD1. This CDR3 is built from 15 residues. Trimming cost V 4 bases and J 4 bases; bases outside gene matches: 8. CDR1 SGHRS and CDR2 YFSETQ come from the germline V gene. CDR3 in DNA: TGCGCCAGCAGCCCCCCGGGACAGGGAAGCACTGAAGCTTTCTTT. Its protein product is CASSPPGQGSTEAFF. The entire variable domain, with the rest obtained from reference TRBV5-1 and TRBJ1-1, is as follows: KAGVTQTPRYLIKTRGQQVTLSCSPISGHRSVSWYQQTPGQGLQFLFEYFSETQRNKGNFPGRFSGRQFSNSRSEMNVSTLELGDSALYLCASSPPGQGSTEAFFGQGTRLTVV.

The V gene is TRBV29-1, the J gene TRBJ2-5; 11 bases map to TRBD2. The assigned J gene may be wrong: the sequence end matches TRBJ2-7 better. The CDR3 contains 15 residues. Germline V CDR1 and CDR2: SQVTM, ANQGSEA. The CDR3 DNA sequence: TGCAGCGTTGAGGGAGGACTAGCGGGTTCCTACGAGCAGTACTTC. It yields the protein CSVEGGLAGSYEQYF.

V usage is TRBV6-5 and J usage is TRBJ1-5, with TRBD1 identical over 8 bases. This CDR3 has 13 residues. V was clipped by 10 bases and J by 4 bases; unmatched bases: 6. Germline loops: CDR1 MNHEY, CDR2 SVGAGI. For the CDR3, the DNA is TGTGCCACCCGGACAGGGCTAAATCAGCCCCAGCATTTT. Amino acid sequence: CATRTGLNQPQHF.

The chain employs TRBV29-1 and TRBJ2-2; D is undetermined. The V end lost 4 bases, the J end lost 2 bases, and 8 bases lay between the germline ends. Germline lookup yields CDR1 SQVTM and CDR2 ANQGSEA. There are 13 residues in the CDR3. CDR3 loop: CSVGEINTGELFF. Written as DNA, the CDR3 is TGCAGCGTTGGTGAGATTAACACCGGGGAGCTGTTTTTT.

In this sample, this clone turned up a few times. The sample holds other DNA sequences that translate to the same CDR3. The rearrangement joins TRBV7-2 to TRBJ2-5, with D hard to call. Trimming left V 1 base short and J 3 bases short, with 6 bases between. The CDR3 runs to 13 residues. Looked up from germline, CDR1 is SGHTA and CDR2 is FQGNSA. CDR3 sequence reads: CASSLVREETQYF. CDR3 sequence (DNA): TGTGCCAGCAGCTTAGTCCGAGAAGAGACCCAGTACTTC. Supplemented by reference TRBV7-2 and TRBJ2-5, the full variable domain reads GAGVSQSPSNKVTEKGKDVELRCDPISGHTALYWYRQSLGQGLEFLIYFQGNSAPDKSGLPSDRFSAERTGGSVSTLTIQRTQQEDSAVYLCASSLVREETQYFGPGTRLLVL.

The chain links TRBV7-2 to TRBJ1-2; possibly TRBD1 for D (5 bases). Germline CDR1 and CDR2: SGHTA and FQGNSA. Trimming stripped 8 bases from V and 2 bases from J, with 9 bases between. The CDR3 totals 12 residues. The CDR3 coding sequence is TGTGCCAGCTCAGGGCGGAACTATGGCTACACCTTC. Amino acid sequence: CASSGRNYGYTF.

The chain links TRBV6-4 to TRBJ1-1, with a tentative D call TRBD1 (6 bases). Germline-derived CDR1 and CDR2 are MRHNA and SNTAGT. V lost 4 bases and J lost 2, with 11 bases in between. The CDR3 loop spans 14 amino acids. The CDR3: CASSVDRSNTEAFF. CDR3 nucleotides: TGTGCCAGCAGTGTGGACAGATCTAACACTGAAGCTTTCTTT.